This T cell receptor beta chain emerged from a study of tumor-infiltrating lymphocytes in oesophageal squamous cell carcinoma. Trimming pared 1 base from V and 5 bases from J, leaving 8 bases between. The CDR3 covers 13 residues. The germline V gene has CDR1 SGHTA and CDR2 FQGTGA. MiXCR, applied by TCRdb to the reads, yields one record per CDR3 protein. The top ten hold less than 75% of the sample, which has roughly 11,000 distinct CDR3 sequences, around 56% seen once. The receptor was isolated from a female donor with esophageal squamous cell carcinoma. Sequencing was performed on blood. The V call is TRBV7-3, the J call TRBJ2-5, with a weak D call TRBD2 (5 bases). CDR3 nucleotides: TGTGCCAGCAGCTTAAATCGAGGGGAGACCCAGTACTTC. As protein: CASSLNRGETQYF.